This TCR beta chain was retrieved from a study of cytomegalovirus exposure and HLA in healthy donors. Study overall: Roughly 85 million unique TCRs from HLA-typed donors made up an early data release. Overall study findings and caveats: Equally common other TCR beta chains were less clonally expanded than HLA-associated ones, a later analysis found.

This CDR3 has 10 residues. CDR1 DFQATT and CDR2 SNEGSKA come from the germline V gene (reference sequence). V was pared by 7 bases and J by 4 bases, with 5 bases between. Of note for this clone: Its antigen is unknown.

PCR amplification relied on 60 Vbeta primers (plus 13 Jbeta primers). The data were produced by immunoSEQ multiplex PCR, yet TCRdb's version contains in-frame clones alone and is incomplete. In the table there are about 180,000 clones, around 80% of which are singletons. The receptor comes from a woman aged 40 to 50 in good health and CMV-seronegative. The V gene is TRBV20-1, the J gene TRBJ1-5; D uncertain. The sample comprised PBMCs. The CDR3 loop is CSVLNQPQHF. CDR3 DNA: TGCAGTGTCCTGAATCAGCCCCAGCATTTT.